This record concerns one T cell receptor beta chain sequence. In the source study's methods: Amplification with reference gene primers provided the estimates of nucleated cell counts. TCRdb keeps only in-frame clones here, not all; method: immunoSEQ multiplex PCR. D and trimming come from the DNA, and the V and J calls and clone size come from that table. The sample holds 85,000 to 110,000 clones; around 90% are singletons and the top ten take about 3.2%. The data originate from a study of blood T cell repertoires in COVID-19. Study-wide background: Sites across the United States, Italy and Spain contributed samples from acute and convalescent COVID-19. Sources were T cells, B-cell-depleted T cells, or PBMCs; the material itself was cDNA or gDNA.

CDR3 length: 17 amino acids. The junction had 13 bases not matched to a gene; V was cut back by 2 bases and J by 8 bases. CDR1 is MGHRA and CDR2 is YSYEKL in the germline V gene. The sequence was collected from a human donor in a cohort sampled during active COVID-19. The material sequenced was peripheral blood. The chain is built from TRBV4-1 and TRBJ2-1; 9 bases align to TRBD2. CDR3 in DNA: TGCGCCAGCAGCCAACCCTGGCGGGGGGGCACTAAGCATGAGCAGTTCTTC. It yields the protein CASSQPWRGGTKHEQFF.